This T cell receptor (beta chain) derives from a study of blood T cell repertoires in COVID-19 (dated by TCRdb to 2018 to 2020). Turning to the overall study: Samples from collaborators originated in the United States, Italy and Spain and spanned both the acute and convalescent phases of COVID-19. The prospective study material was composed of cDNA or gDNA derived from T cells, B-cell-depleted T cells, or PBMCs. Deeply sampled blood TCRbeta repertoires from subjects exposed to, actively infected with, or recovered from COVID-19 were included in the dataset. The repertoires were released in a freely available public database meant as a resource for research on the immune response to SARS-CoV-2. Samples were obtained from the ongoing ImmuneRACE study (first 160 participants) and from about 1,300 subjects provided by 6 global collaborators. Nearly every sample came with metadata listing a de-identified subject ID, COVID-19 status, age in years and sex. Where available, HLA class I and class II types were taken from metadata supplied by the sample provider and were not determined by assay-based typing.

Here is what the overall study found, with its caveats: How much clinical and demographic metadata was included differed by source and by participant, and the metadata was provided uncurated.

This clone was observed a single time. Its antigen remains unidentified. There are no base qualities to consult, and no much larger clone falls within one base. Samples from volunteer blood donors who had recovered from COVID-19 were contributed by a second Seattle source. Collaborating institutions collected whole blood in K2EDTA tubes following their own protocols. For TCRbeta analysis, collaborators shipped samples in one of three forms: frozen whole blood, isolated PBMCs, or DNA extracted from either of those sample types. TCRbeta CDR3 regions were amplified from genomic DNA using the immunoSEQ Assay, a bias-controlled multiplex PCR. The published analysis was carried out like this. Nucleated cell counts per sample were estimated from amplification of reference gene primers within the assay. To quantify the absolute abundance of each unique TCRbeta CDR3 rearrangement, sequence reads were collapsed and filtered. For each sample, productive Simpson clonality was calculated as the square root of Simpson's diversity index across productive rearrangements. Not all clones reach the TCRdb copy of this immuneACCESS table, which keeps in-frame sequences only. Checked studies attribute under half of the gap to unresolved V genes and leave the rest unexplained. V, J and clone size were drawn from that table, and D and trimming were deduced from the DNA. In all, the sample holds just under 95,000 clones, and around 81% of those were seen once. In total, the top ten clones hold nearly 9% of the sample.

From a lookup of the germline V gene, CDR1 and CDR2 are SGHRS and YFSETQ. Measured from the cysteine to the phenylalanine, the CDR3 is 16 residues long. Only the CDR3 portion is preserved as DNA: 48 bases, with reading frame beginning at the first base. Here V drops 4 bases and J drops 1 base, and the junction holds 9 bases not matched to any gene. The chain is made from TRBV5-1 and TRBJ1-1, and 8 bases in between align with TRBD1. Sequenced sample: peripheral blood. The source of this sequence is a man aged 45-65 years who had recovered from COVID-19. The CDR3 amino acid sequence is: CASSPGQGFGNTEAFF. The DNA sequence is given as TGCGCCAGCAGCCCAGGACAGGGATTCGGGAACACTGAAGCTTTCTTT.